A selection of T cell receptor beta chains follows, all from one sample in a study of T cell responses to AZD1222 COVID-19 vaccine. The assay was immunoSEQ multiplex PCR, and TCRdb's table has in-frame clones only and misses some. The sample has about 96,000 clones, over 75% seen once; the top ten hold roughly 2.7%. The sequencing used peripheral blood, collected on day 0 of AZD1222 vaccination. The receptors derive from an adult in good health. Each CDR3 is given with its conserved first and last residue. Fields, in order: clone size, D gene, J gene, V gene, CDR3 protein, CDR3 DNA. D genes are given only for firm matches. Size is omitted from some rows. Given values are once, few, many or a class for expanded clones.

>NA|NA|TRBJ2-1|TRBV28
CASSNFLRGVMNEQFF
TGTGCCAGCAGTAATTTTCTCAGGGGTGTAATGAATGAGCAGTTCTTC
>NA|NA|TRBJ2-1|TRBV7-2
CASSLGTSYRSYNEQFF
TGTGCCAGCAGCTTAGGGACTTCCTACAGGTCCTACAATGAGCAGTTCTTC
>NA|NA|TRBJ1-1|TRBV5-1
CASSTAGNTEAFF
TGCGCCAGCAGTACGGCAGGGAACACTGAAGCTTTCTTT
>NA|NA|TRBJ2-1|TRBV2
CASSEVEGSYNEQFF
TGTGCCAGCAGTGAAGTAGAGGGGTCCTACAATGAGCAGTTCTTC
>once|NA|TRBJ2-4|TRBV6-1
CASSAKTGTLAKNIQYF
TGTGCCAGCAGTGCTAAGACAGGGACTCTAGCCAAAAACATTCAGTACTTC
>NA|NA|TRBJ1-4|TRBV10-3
CAISESLGYEKLFF
TGTGCCATCAGTGAGTCTTTAGGGTATGAAAAACTGTTTTTT
>once|NA|TRBJ1-5|TRBV28
CASSTIAGQYSNQPQHF
TGTGCCAGCAGCACGATAGCAGGACAGTATAGCAATCAGCCCCAGCATTTT
>NA|TRBD2|TRBJ2-1|TRBV6-1
CASSEQAGGGFSEQFF
TGTGCCAGCAGTGAACAGGCGGGAGGAGGATTCTCAGAGCAGTTCTTC
>NA|TRBD1|TRBJ1-2|TRBV4-1
CASSPGTGGEPYGYTF
TGCGCCAGCAGCCCGGGGACAGGGGGTGAGCCCTATGGCTACACCTTC
>NA|TRBD1|TRBJ1-2|TRBV28
CASSSPGQGAHGYTF
TGTGCCAGCAGCTCTCCGGGACAGGGGGCGCATGGCTACACCTTC
>NA|TRBD1|TRBJ1-3|TRBV4-2
CASRETGVGNTIYF
TGTGCCAGCCGGGAGACAGGGGTCGGAAACACCATATATTTT
>NA|NA|TRBJ1-6|TRBV6-4
CASGKNSPLHF
TGTGCCAGCGGAAAGAATTCACCCCTCCACTTT
>NA|NA|TRBJ2-7|TRBV3-1/TRBV3-2
CASSQILWVRQGRSTSYEQYF
TGTGCCAGCAGCCAAATCTTGTGGGTTCGGCAGGGGCGGTCAACGTCCTACGAGCAGTACTTC
>NA|TRBD2|TRBJ2-2|TRBV5-1
CASSLMPSGSSGELFF
TGCGCCAGCAGCTTGATGCCTAGCGGGAGCTCCGGGGAGCTGTTTTTT
>NA|NA|TRBJ1-5|TRBV6-5
CASIPDPPTNQPQHF
TGTGCCAGCATTCCCGATCCCCCGACCAATCAGCCCCAGCATTTT
>once|TRBD1|TRBJ1-6|TRBV4-2
CASSQADRGNSPLHF
TGTGCCAGCAGCCAGGCTGACAGGGGTAATTCACCCCTCCACTTT
>NA|TRBD2|TRBJ2-7|TRBV6-5
CASSYSGTSGMLYF
TGTGCCAGCAGTTACTCCGGGACTAGCGGGATGCTCTACTTC
>NA|NA|TRBJ2-7|TRBV4-1
CASSQDFRLAPYEQYF
TGCGCCAGCAGCCAAGATTTTCGCCTAGCTCCCTACGAGCAGTACTTC
>NA|NA|TRBJ2-1|TRBV15
CATSSFTGGYNEQFF
TGTGCCACCAGCAGCTTCACAGGCGGCTACAATGAGCAGTTCTTC
>NA|TRBD1|TRBJ1-4|TRBV28
CASRTPAGGNEKLFF
TGTGCCAGCAGAACCCCTGCAGGGGGTAACGAAAAACTGTTTTTT
>NA|NA|TRBJ2-1|TRBV3-1/TRBV3-2
CASSPNRVVSNEQFF
TGTGCCAGCAGCCCTAACAGGGTTGTTTCTAATGAGCAGTTCTTC
>NA|TRBD1|TRBJ1-4|TRBV30
CAWSLGTGLEKLFF
TGTGCCTGGAGCTTGGGGACAGGGCTGGAAAAACTGTTTTTT
>NA|NA|TRBJ2-7|TRBV5-1
CASSFVRSSYEQYF
TGCGCCAGCAGCTTCGTTAGGAGCTCCTACGAGCAGTACTTC
>NA|TRBD1|TRBJ2-1|TRBV5-1
CASSFPGTANHNEQFF
TGCGCCAGCAGCTTTCCCGGGACAGCGAATCACAATGAGCAGTTCTTC
>NA|NA|TRBJ1-1|TRBV27
CASRQGSKAFF
TGTGCCAGCAGGCAGGGTAGCAAAGCTTTCTTT
>NA|NA|TRBJ1-3|TRBV6-5
CASSYRRLSGNTIYF
TGTGCCAGCAGTTACAGGAGATTATCTGGAAACACCATATATTTT
>NA|NA|TRBJ2-1|TRBV18
CASSLLTGYSYNEQFF
TGTGCCAGCTCACTCCTGACAGGCTACTCCTACAATGAGCAGTTCTTC
>NA|NA|TRBJ2-7|TRBV7-2
CASSENFEQYF
TGTGCCAGCAGCGAGAATTTCGAGCAGTACTTC
>few|NA|TRBJ2-7|TRBV6-2/TRBV6-3
CASSPLKSLNEQYF
TGTGCCAGCAGTCCATTAAAAAGCCTTAACGAGCAGTACTTC
>NA|TRBD2|TRBJ2-7|TRBV15
CATSRPSGGSYEQYF
TGTGCCACCAGTCGACCTAGCGGAGGCTCCTACGAGCAGTACTTC
>once|TRBD2|TRBJ2-3|TRBV6-4
CASSDSASGSGTDTQYF
TGTGCCAGCAGTGACTCGGCTAGCGGGAGTGGGACAGATACGCAGTATTTT
>NA|TRBD1|TRBJ1-4|TRBV7-9
CASSWGQADEKLFF
TGTGCCAGCAGCTGGGGACAGGCAGATGAAAAACTGTTTTTT
>NA|NA|TRBJ1-2|TRBV2
CASSEGNSYGYTF
TGTGCCAGCAGTGAAGGGAACAGCTATGGCTACACCTTC